This TCR beta chain appears in the sequencing data of a study of blood T cells in healthy people across ages. Trimming at V came to 3 bases and at J to 1 base, leaving 10 bases not matched to a gene. This CDR3 comprises 16 residues. The germline CDR1 and CDR2 sequences are DFQATT and SNEGSKA (reference sequence). Next came a second PCR, run for about 6 to 11 cycles, which used a sample-barcoded 5' primer along with a J-beta primer mix. A minimum of 2.5 million CDR3-containing paired-end reads was obtained for each sample. From the 5' RACE reads, TCRdb called clonotypes with MiXCR, one entry per CDR3 protein. The sample lists fewer than 950,000 distinct CDR3 sequences; roughly 50% were seen once.

J is TRBJ2-7 and V is TRBV20-1; 9 nucleotides agree with TRBD2. The sequenced sample was blood. This sequence was found in a man older than 75 in good health. The CDR3 loop reads CSASGAGGPVSYEQYF. The CDR3 coding sequence is TGCAGTGCTAGCGGTGCGGGAGGGCCCGTTTCCTACGAGCAGTACTTC.